This paragraph reports one T cell receptor (beta chain). This sample stems from a study of blood T cell repertoires in COVID-19. The overall study: Samples of COVID-19 (acute and convalescent) were obtained from the United States, Italy and Spain. The cDNA or gDNA used as material had been derived from T cells, B-cell-depleted T cells, or PBMCs.

Per the study methods: Amplification of reference gene primers provided the estimated nucleated cell counts. The table came from immunoSEQ multiplex PCR; TCRdb's copy has only in-frame clones and leaves some out. V, J and clone size were drawn from that table, and D and trimming were deduced from the DNA. The sample consists of approximately 290,000 clones, around 89% of them appearing once. The CDR3 loop spans 14 amino acids. Trimming removed 2 bases from V and 7 bases from J, with 13 bases in between. Per germline, CDR1 SGHNT and CDR2 YYREEE (reference sequence). Sequenced input: peripheral blood. The sequence was collected from a young man with acute or convalescent COVID-19. V gene TRBV5-4 combines with J gene TRBJ2-1, with D possibly TRBD2 on 5 matching bases. The CDR3 reads CASSFQSGRNEQFF. The CDR3 DNA reads as TGTGCCAGCAGCTTTCAAAGCGGACGGAATGAGCAGTTCTTC.